The 30 T cell receptor beta chains below come from one sample, sequenced in a study of T cells in Graves' hyperthyroidism and ophthalmopathy. RNA transcripts served as the template for amplifying TCR beta CDR3 regions. HTBI primers drove first-round RT-PCR of the TCR CDR3. TCRdb re-called the multiplex PCR reads through MiXCR, storing one row per CDR3 protein. The table records hundreds of thousands of distinct CDR3 sequences, around 19% of them present only once. The sequencing input was blood. The origin of the receptors is a man aged 45-60 years with Graves' ophthalmopathy.

This clonotype was seen only a few times. The gene calls are TRBV13 and TRBJ2-7; D gene unclear. The germline CDR1 and CDR2 sequences are PRHDT and FYEKMQ (reference sequence). The CDR3 has 15 amino acids. Trimming took off 7 bases at V and 3 bases at J, with 19 bases between the two ends. For the CDR3, the DNA is TGTGCCAGCAACTACCCCTCGGCCGGTATCTACGAGCAGTACTTC. This sequence encodes CASNYPSAGIYEQYF.

This clonotype occurred once. This sequence joins TRBV19 and TRBJ2-2; TRBD2 matches at 8 bases. Unmatched junction bases numbered 7, after V lost 5 bases and J lost 5 bases. There are 15 residues in the CDR3. Germline V gene lookup returns CDR1 LNHDA and CDR2 SQIVND (reference sequence). The CDR3 DNA reads as TGTGCCAGTAGTCGAAATAGCGGGACTACCGGGGAGCTGTTTTTT. Translated, it gives CASSRNSGTTGELFF.

The chain uses TRBV9 and TRBJ2-7; 12 nucleotides agree with TRBD1. V was clipped by 0 bases and J by 5 bases; unmatched bases: 12. The CDR3 covers 18 residues. Germline V CDR1 and CDR2: SGDLS, YYNGEE. The CDR3 sequence is CASSVAMGGTGGADEQYF. The CDR3 region has the DNA TGTGCCAGCAGCGTAGCTATGGGCGGGACAGGGGGCGCGGACGAGCAGTACTTC.

The V and J genes are TRBV10-3 and TRBJ2-3; 7 bases align to TRBD2. CDR1 is ENHRY and CDR2 is SYGVKD in the germline V gene. Trimming cost V 4 bases and J 1 base; bases outside gene matches: 14. This CDR3 spans 18 amino acids. In DNA form, the CDR3 reads TGTGCCATCAGTGGGCCCCACAAAGGCGGGAGTCGCACAGATACGCAGTATTTT. This sequence encodes CAISGPHKGGSRTDTQYF.

V and J are TRBV5-1 and TRBJ1-1; the D gene is possibly TRBD1 (5 bases). V was trimmed by 5 bases and J by 1 base, leaving 12 bases between them. The CDR3 extends over 14 amino acids. Germline assignment: CDR1 SGHRS and CDR2 YFSETQ. DNA of the CDR3: TGCGCCAGCAGATTAACGACAGCGAACACTGAAGCTTTCTTT. This encodes CASRLTTANTEAFF.

This clonotype was detected many times. This CDR3 reads CASSPLQTPHEQFF. In nucleotides, the CDR3 is TGTGCCAGCAGCCCCCTTCAGACCCCCCATGAGCAGTTCTTC. V gene TRBV7-3 combines with J gene TRBJ2-1, with D hard to call. The CDR3 totals 14 residues. V was cut by 5 bases and J by 8 bases, with 16 bases left in between. Germline lookup yields CDR1 SGHTA and CDR2 FQGTGA.

This rearrangement joins TRBV7-9 to TRBJ1-3; D gene uncertain. Germline V gene data show CDR1 as SEHNR and CDR2 as FQNEAQ (reference sequence). CDR3 size: 10 residues. V was clipped by 9 bases and J by 4 bases, with 4 bases between them. The DNA of the CDR3 is TGTGCCAGTACAGGAAACACCATATATTTT. It yields the protein CASTGNTIYF.

This chain links TRBV6-1 with TRBJ2-5; possible D gene TRBD1, 6 bases. In germline, CDR1 is MNHNS, CDR2 SASEGT. CDR3 size: 17 residues. Trimming took 0 bases from V and 4 from J, leaving 18 bases between them. CDR3 bases: TGTGCCAGCAGTGAAGCACCGTTGGGCCCAGGGGTAGAGACCCAGTACTTC. Translating gives CASSEAPLGPGVETQYF.

The sample holds many counts of this clonotype. This rearrangement joins TRBV11-1 to TRBJ1-1; D possibly corresponds to TRBD1 (6 bases). Germline-derived CDR1 and CDR2 are SGHAT and FQDESV (reference sequence). This CDR3 is 14 amino acids long. The V gene lost 0 bases and the J gene lost 4 bases, with 9 bases spanning the gap. Here the CDR3 DNA reads TGTGCCAGCAGCTTAGCGGGGGGGCCCACTGAAGCTTTCTTT. Protein: CASSLAGGPTEAFF.

This clonotype was seen ten or more times. This sequence joins TRBV7-8 and TRBJ2-5, with TRBD1 matching 7 bases. Germline V gene lookup returns CDR1 SGHVS and CDR2 FQNEAQ. This CDR3 spans 21 amino acids. The junction had 25 bases not matched to a gene; V was cut back by 2 bases and J by 4 bases. As DNA, the CDR3 is TGTGCCAGCAGCTTAAATCTTCCGGGGACAGAGAAGCCCCGAGCGTTAGAGACCCAGTACTTC. This encodes CASSLNLPGTEKPRALETQYF.

The chain employs TRBV5-1 and TRBJ2-1; maybe TRBD1 (5 bases). Trimming removed 0 bases from V and 6 bases from J, with 22 bases in between. Germline values: CDR1 SGHRS, CDR2 YFSETQ. The CDR3 runs 18 residues. The CDR3 reads CASSLVPGARPKTNEQFF. CDR3 nucleotide sequence: TGCGCCAGCAGCTTGGTCCCTGGGGCTAGGCCCAAGACCAATGAGCAGTTCTTC.

The CDR3 loop reads CATRGTGGGNTEAFF. Written as DNA, the CDR3 is TGTGCCACCAGGGGCACCGGTGGTGGTAACACTGAAGCTTTCTTT. The chain uses TRBV24-1 and TRBJ1-1; D ambiguous. The CDR3 loop spans 15 amino acids. The V gene lost 7 bases and the J gene lost 2 bases, with 16 bases spanning the gap. Germline CDR1 reads KGHDR; CDR2 reads SFDVKD.

The chain has TRBV29-1 and TRBJ2-3; 9 bases map to TRBD2. Germline V gene lookup returns CDR1 SQVTM and CDR2 ANQGSEA. Trimming at V came to 4 bases and at J to 4 bases, leaving 9 bases not matched to a gene. The CDR3 has 15 residues. The chain's CDR3 is CSVVAGGRVSDTQYF. The CDR3 DNA reads TGCAGCGTTGTGGCGGGAGGGAGGGTCTCAGATACGCAGTATTTT.

In its sample, this clonotype was seen many times. The chain couples TRBV30 to TRBJ2-7; a possible D gene is TRBD2 (6 bases). The CDR3 has 13 amino acids. CDR1 is GTSNPN and CDR2 is SVGIG in the germline V gene (reference sequence). The V gene lost 4 bases and the J gene lost 3 bases, with 13 bases spanning the gap. The CDR3 here is CAWTTSRDYEQYF. CDR3 bases: TGTGCCTGGACCACTAGCAGAGACTACGAGCAGTACTTC.

This chain connects TRBV20-1 to TRBJ1-2; D gene uncertain. CDR3 length: 13 residues. Germline-derived CDR1 and CDR2 are DFQATT and SNEGSKA (reference sequence). V lost 2 bases and J 2 bases, leaving 9 bases between the germline ends. The CDR3 DNA sequence: TGCAGTGCTAGATCGGAGCTCAACTATGGCTACACCTTC. It translates to CSARSELNYGYTF.

This clonotype was observed at least ten times. CDR3 in DNA: TGTGCCAGCAGCATTCAACCAGGGACCGACAATGAGCAGTTCTTC. This sequence encodes CASSIQPGTDNEQFF. The J gene is TRBJ2-1, the V gene TRBV28; D possibly uses TRBD1 or TRBD2 (5 bases each). Trimming removed 6 bases at V and 5 bases at J, with 17 bases between. This CDR3 comprises 15 residues. CDR1 MDHEN and CDR2 SYDVKM come from the germline V gene.

CDR3 sequence (DNA): TGCAGCGTGTACACAGCTAACTATGGCTACACCTTC. Protein sequence: CSVYTANYGYTF. The V call is TRBV29-1, the J call TRBJ1-2; D is uncertain. Looked up from germline, CDR1 is SQVTM and CDR2 is ANQGSEA. The CDR3 length is 12 residues. The V gene lost 6 bases and the J gene lost 0 bases, with 8 bases spanning the gap. The full variable domain, in which reference TRBV29-1 and TRBJ1-2 provide the parts outside the CDR3, is SAVISQKPSRDICQRGTSLTIQCQVDSQVTMMFWYRQQPGQSLTLIATANQGSEATYESGFVIDKFPISRPNLTFSTLTVSNMSPEDSSIYLCSVYTANYGYTFGSGTRLTVV.

This chain uses TRBV30 with TRBJ1-3; D gene ambiguous. The CDR3 spans 14 residues. Germline-derived CDR1 and CDR2 are GTSNPN and SVGIG (reference sequence). Trimming cost V 3 bases and J 2 bases, with 11 bases left between them. CDR3: CAWSAGLTGNTIYF. In DNA form, the CDR3 reads TGTGCCTGGAGCGCCGGGCTTACTGGAAACACCATATATTTT.

Notes on this clonotype: One end of the junction is discordant with germline, which a read error may explain. The rearrangement links TRBV11-3 to TRBJ1-3; possibly TRBD1 for D (5 bases). Germline V gene sequence: CDR1 SGHNT, CDR2 YENEEA. CDR3 size: 15 residues. This CDR3 is CASSLSGTSGNIIYF. DNA for the CDR3: TGTGCCAGCAGCCTTTCGGGGACCTCTGGAAACATCATATATTTT.

This clonotype showed up many times. This chain uses TRBV28 with TRBJ1-2; D gene uncertain. Germline V CDR1 and CDR2: MDHEN, SYDVKM. This CDR3 contains 15 residues. The V gene lost 6 bases and the J gene lost 4 bases, with 18 bases spanning the gap. The CDR3 region has the DNA TGTGCCAGCAGGCACGGGCGGATGGCGGGCTATGGCTACACCTTC. This translates into CASRHGRMAGYGYTF.

This rearrangement joins TRBV15 to TRBJ2-7; the D gene could be TRBD1 or TRBD2 (5 bases each). Trimming took 5 bases from V and 1 from J, leaving 27 bases between them. The CDR3 has 19 residues. The germline CDR1 and CDR2 sequences are LNHNV and YYDKDF (reference sequence). The CDR3 sequence: CATSLGTANPVGLSYEQYF. Written as DNA, the CDR3 is TGTGCCACCAGCTTGGGGACCGCGAATCCCGTCGGGCTATCCTACGAGCAGTACTTC.

The CDR3 is CASSQWTANTGELFF. The DNA of the CDR3 is TGTGCCAGCAGCCAGTGGACGGCGAACACCGGGGAGCTGTTTTTT. The rearrangement links TRBV14 to TRBJ2-2; no reliable D call. Germline CDR1 reads SGHDN; CDR2 reads FVKESK. Trimming shortened V by 3 bases and J by 0 bases, and 8 bases separated the two germline ends. CDR3 length equals 15 residues.

This clonotype was seen many times. The rearrangement joins TRBV5-1 to TRBJ1-5, with 9 bases identical to TRBD1. This CDR3 is 18 amino acids long. The germline gives CDR1 SGHRS, CDR2 YFSETQ. V shed 4 bases, J shed 0 bases, and the junction held 11 bases outside the gene matches. The CDR3 spells CASSGWDRVAFSNQPQHF. In nucleotides, the CDR3 is TGCGCCAGCAGCGGCTGGGACAGGGTTGCGTTTAGCAATCAGCCCCAGCATTTT.

This clonotype was observed a handful of times. The V gene is TRBV6-1, the J gene TRBJ1-1, with 8 bases matching TRBD1. Germline assignment: CDR1 MNHNS and CDR2 SASEGT. This CDR3 is built from 14 residues. V was pared by 7 bases and J by 4 bases, with 8 bases of the junction left unmatched. CDR3 bases: TGTGCCAGCACCGCGCGACAGGGGAGCACTGAAGCTTTCTTT. Translating it yields CASTARQGSTEAFF.

This clonotype was seen more than once but under ten times. The rearrangement joins TRBV28 to TRBJ2-5; 8 bases fit TRBD1. Germline-derived CDR1 and CDR2 are MDHEN and SYDVKM. V trimming: 5 bases; J trimming: 3 bases; junction bases outside the gene matches: 11. The CDR3 sequence is 16 residues long. Here the CDR3 reads CASSPSRGTGEETQYF. In nucleotides, the CDR3 is TGTGCCAGCAGTCCCTCGAGGGGGACAGGAGAAGAGACCCAGTACTTC.

This chain connects TRBV6-1 to TRBJ1-4, with D unclear. This CDR3 has 13 residues. Deletions cut 6 bases from V and 5 bases from J, with 10 bases between. Germline-derived CDR1 and CDR2 are MNHNS and SASEGT. Written as DNA, the CDR3 is TGTGCCAGCAGCGACGGAAGCAATGAAAAACTGTTTTTT. Amino acids: CASSDGSNEKLFF.

This chain links TRBV12-3 or TRBV12-4 with TRBJ2-3, with a possible D match to TRBD2 (6 bases). V was clipped by 6 bases and J by 2 bases, with 15 bases between them. CDR3 size: 15 residues. In DNA form, the CDR3 reads TGTGCCAGCAGGGCCGCGGGGAGAATCACAGATACGCAGTATTTT. Translated, it gives CASRAAGRITDTQYF.

This clonotype has a count of ten or more. The V gene is TRBV20-1, the J gene TRBJ2-3, with 8 bases matching TRBD2. Unmatched junction bases numbered 8, after V lost 3 bases and J lost 0 bases. The V gene's germline CDR1 is DFQATT and CDR2 SNEGSKA (reference sequence). This CDR3 comprises 16 residues. The CDR3: CSARPLREGSTDTQYF. The CDR3 coding sequence is TGCAGTGCTAGGCCCCTTCGGGAGGGGAGCACAGATACGCAGTATTTT.

This clonotype was counted ten times or more. CDR3 amino acids: CASSLGQGVGNTEAFF. CDR3 DNA sequence: TGCGCCAGCAGCTTGGGCCAGGGGGTCGGTAACACTGAAGCTTTCTTT. This chain uses TRBV5-1 with TRBJ1-1; TRBD1 agrees at 7 bases. Germline V gene sequence: CDR1 SGHRS, CDR2 YFSETQ. Trimming took 0 bases from V and 2 from J; bases not matched to a gene: 7. The CDR3 consists of 16 residues.

There are a few counts of this clonotype. The chain combines TRBV27 with TRBJ2-1; D assignment may be TRBD1 or TRBD2 (5 bases each). Trimming stripped 1 base from V and 7 bases from J, with 8 bases between. Germline V gene data show CDR1 as MNHEY and CDR2 as SMNVEV (reference sequence). The CDR3 spans 13 residues. DNA for the CDR3: TGTGCCAGCAGTTTATACAGGAGGAATGAGCAGTTCTTC. Amino acid sequence: CASSLYRRNEQFF.